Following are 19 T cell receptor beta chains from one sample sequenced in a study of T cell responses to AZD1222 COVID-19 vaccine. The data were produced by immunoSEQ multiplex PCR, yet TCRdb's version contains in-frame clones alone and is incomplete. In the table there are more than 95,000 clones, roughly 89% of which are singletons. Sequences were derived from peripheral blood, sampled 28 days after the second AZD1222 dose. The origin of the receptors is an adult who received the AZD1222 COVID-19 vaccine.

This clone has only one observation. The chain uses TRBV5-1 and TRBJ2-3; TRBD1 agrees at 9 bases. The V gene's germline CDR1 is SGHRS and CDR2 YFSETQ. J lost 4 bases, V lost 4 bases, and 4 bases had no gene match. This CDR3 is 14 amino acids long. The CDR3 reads CASSRGQGSDTQYF. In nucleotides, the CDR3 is TGCGCCAGCAGCCGGGGACAGGGCTCAGATACGCAGTATTTT.

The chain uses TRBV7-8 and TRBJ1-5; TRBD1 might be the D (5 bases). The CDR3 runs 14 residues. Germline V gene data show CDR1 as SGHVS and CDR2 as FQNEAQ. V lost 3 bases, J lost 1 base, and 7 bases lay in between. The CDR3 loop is CASSLGDSNQPQHF. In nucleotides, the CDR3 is TGTGCCAGCAGCTTGGGGGACAGCAATCAGCCCCAGCATTTT.

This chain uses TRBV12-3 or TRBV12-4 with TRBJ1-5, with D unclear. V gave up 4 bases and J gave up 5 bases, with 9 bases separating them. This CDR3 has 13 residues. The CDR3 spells CASSSDSYQPQHF. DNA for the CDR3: TGTGCCAGCAGTTCAGACTCTTATCAGCCCCAGCATTTT.

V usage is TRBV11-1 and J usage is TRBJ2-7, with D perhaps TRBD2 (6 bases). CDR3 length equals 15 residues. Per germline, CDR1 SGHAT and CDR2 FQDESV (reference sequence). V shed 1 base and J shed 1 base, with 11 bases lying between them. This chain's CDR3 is CASSLGAGNSYEQYF. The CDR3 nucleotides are TGTGCCAGCAGCTTAGGGGCGGGGAATTCCTACGAGCAGTACTTC.

In DNA form, the CDR3 reads TGTGCCAGCAGTGGCTTCCCGGTAGCGGGGAGGCACTATTTT. It is translated as CASSGFPVAGRHYF. V is TRBV28 and J is TRBJ2-3, with TRBD2 identical over 8 bases. This CDR3 is built from 14 residues. Trimming cost V 5 bases and J 15 bases; bases outside gene matches: 16. Looked up from germline, CDR1 is MDHEN and CDR2 is SYDVKM.

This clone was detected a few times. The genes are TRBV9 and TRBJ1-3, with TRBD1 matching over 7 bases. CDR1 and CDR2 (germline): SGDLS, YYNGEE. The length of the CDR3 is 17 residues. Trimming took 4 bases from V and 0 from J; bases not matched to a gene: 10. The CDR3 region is CASSPKGARPSGNTIYF. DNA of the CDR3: TGTGCCAGCAGCCCCAAGGGGGCTAGGCCCTCTGGAAACACCATATATTTT.

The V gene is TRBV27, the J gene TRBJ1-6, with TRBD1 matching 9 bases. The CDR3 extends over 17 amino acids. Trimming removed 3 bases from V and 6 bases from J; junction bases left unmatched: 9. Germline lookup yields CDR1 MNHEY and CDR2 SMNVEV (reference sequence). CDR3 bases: TGTGCCAGCAGTTTTTACAGGGGGCCGGATTTTAATTCACCCCTCCACTTT. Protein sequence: CASSFYRGPDFNSPLHF.

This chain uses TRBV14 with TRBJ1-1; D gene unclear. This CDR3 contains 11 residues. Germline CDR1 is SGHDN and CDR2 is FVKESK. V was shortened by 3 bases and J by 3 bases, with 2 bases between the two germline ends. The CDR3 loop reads CASSQYTEAFF. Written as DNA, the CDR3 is TGTGCCAGCAGCCAGTACACTGAAGCTTTCTTT.

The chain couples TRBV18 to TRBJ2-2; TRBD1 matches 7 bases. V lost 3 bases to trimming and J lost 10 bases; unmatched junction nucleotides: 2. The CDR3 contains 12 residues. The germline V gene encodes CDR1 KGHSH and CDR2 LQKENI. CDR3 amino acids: CASSPDRMELFF. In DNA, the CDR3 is TGTGCCAGCTCACCGGACAGGATGGAGCTGTTTTTT.

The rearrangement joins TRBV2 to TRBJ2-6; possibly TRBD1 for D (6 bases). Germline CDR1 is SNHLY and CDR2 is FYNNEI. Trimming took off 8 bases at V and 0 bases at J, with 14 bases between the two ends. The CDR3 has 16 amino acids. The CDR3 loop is CASVRTAISGANVLTF. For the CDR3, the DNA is TGTGCCAGCGTTCGGACAGCAATCTCTGGGGCCAACGTCCTGACTTTC.

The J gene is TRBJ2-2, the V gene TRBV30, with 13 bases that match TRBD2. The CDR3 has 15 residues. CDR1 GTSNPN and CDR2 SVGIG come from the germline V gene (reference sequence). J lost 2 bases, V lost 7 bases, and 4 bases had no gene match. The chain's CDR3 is CASKGLAGNTGELFF. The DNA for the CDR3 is TGTGCCTCCAAGGGACTAGCGGGAAACACCGGGGAGCTGTTTTTT.

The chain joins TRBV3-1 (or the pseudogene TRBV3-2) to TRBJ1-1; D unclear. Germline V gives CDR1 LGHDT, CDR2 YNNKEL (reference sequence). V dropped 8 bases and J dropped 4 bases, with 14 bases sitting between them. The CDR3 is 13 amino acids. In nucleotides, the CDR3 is TGTGCCAGCCGGAGGCTGGGAGGCACTGAAGCTTTCTTT. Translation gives CASRRLGGTEAFF.

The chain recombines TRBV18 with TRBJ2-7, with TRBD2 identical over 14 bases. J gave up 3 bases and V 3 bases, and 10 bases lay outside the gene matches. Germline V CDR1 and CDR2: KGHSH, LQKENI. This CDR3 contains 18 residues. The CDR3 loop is CASSPPGLAGGSGYEQYF. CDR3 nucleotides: TGTGCCAGCTCACCCCCCGGACTAGCGGGAGGAAGTGGCTACGAGCAGTACTTC.

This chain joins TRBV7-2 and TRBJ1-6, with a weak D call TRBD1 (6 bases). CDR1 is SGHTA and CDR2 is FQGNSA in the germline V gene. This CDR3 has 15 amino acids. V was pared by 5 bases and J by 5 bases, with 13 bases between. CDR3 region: CASSPQGLNNSPLHF. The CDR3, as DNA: TGTGCCAGCAGCCCACAGGGTTTGAATAATTCACCCCTCCACTTT.

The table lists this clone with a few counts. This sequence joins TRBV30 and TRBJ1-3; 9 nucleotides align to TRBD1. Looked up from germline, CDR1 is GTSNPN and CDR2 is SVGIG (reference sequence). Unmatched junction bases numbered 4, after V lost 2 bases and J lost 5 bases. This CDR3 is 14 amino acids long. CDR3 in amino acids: CAWSTGQGRNTIYF. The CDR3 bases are TGTGCCTGGAGTACGGGACAGGGAAGAAACACCATATATTTT.

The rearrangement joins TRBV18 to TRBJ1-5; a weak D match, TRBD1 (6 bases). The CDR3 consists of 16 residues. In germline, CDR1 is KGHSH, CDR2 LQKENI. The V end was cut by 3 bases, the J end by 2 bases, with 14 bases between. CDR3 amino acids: CASSPDRPMGNQPQHF. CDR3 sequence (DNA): TGTGCCAGCTCACCGGACAGACCTATGGGCAATCAGCCCCAGCATTTT.

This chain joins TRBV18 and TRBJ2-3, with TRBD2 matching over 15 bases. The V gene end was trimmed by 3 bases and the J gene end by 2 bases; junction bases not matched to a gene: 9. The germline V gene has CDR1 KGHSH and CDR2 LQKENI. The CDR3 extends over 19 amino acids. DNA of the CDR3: TGTGCCAGCTCACCCAACGGACTAGCGGGAGGGGATAACACAGATACGCAGTATTTT. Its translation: CASSPNGLAGGDNTDTQYF.

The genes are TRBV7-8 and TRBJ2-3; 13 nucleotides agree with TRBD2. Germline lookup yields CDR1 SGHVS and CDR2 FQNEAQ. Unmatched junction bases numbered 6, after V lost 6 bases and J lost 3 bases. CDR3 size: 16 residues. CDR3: CASSKQGLAGTDTQYF. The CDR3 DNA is TGTGCCAGCAGTAAACAGGGACTAGCGGGAACAGATACGCAGTATTTT.

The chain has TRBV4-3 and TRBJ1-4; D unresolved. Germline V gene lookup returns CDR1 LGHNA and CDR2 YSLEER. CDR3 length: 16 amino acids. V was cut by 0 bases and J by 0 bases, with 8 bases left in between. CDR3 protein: CASSQDRTATNEKLFF. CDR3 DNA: TGCGCCAGCAGCCAAGATCGTACTGCAACTAATGAAAAACTGTTTTTT.